This T cell receptor beta chain was identified during a study of cytomegalovirus exposure and HLA in healthy donors. General observations from the study: According to the study, roughly 160 TCR beta chains were cytomegalovirus-associated. Prior analysis indicated that the majority of TCR beta V segments exhibited productivity approximately 90% or approximately 30% of the time.

The CDR3 sequence is 14 residues long. Germline CDR1 reads SGHNT; CDR2 reads YYREEE (reference sequence). V lost 2 bases and J lost 2, with 7 bases in between. This clone appeared a few times. The antigen is unknown. Use of 60 Vbeta and 13 Jbeta primers characterized the PCR. Measured with immunoSEQ multiplex PCR; TCRdb has only the in-frame clones, and not every one. The sample has a few hundred thousand clones, 72% seen once. The receptor was derived from a female donor in good health and CMV-seronegative. Sequences were obtained from PBMCs. The chain joins TRBV5-4 to TRBJ2-2, with a tentative D call TRBD1 (5 bases). In DNA form, the CDR3 reads TGTGCCAGCAGCTTAAGGGGTAACACCGGGGAGCTGTTTTTT. Translated, it gives CASSLRGNTGELFF.